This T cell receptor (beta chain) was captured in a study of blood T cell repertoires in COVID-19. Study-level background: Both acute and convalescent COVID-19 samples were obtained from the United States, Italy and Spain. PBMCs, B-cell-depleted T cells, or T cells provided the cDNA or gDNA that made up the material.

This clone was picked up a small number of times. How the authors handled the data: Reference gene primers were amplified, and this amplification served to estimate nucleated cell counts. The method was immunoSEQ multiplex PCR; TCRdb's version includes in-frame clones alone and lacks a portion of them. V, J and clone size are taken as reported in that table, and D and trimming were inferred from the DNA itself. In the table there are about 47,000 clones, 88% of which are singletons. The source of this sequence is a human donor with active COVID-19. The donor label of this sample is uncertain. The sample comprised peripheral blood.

In nucleotides, the CDR3 is TGTGCCAGCAGCCGGACTAGCGGGAGTTACGAGCAGTACTTC. Amino acid sequence: CASSRTSGSYEQYF. The chain has TRBV6-2 or TRBV6-3 and TRBJ2-7, with TRBD2 matching 13 bases. The germline V gene has CDR1 MNHEY and CDR2 SVGEGT. This CDR3 has 14 residues. With 6 bases clipped from V and 4 bases from J, the junction kept 3 bases outside the gene matches.